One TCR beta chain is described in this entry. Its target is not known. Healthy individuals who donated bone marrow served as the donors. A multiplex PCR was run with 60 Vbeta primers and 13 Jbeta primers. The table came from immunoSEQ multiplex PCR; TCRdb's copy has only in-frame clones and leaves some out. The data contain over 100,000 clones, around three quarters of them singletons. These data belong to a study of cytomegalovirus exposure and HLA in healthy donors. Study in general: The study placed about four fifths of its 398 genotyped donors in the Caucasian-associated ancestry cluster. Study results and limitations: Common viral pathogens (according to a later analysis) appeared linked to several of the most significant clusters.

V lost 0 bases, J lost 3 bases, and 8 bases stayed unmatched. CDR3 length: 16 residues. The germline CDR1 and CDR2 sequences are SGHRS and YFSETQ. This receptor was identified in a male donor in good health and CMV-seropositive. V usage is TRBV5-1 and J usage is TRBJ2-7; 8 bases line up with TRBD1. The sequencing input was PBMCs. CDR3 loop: CASSLGGAGGFYEQYF. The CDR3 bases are TGCGCCAGCAGCTTGGGGGGAGCAGGGGGCTTCTACGAGCAGTACTTC.